This T cell receptor beta chain emerged from a study of Graves' ophthalmopathy and Graves' hyperthyroidism. The CDR3 is 18 residues long. Looked up from germline, CDR1 is MGHDK and CDR2 is SYGVNS. Unmatched junction bases numbered 11, after V lost 4 bases and J lost 4 bases. RNA served as the template for amplifying TCR beta CDR3 regions. Second-round multiplex PCR came after first-round RT-PCR with HTBI primers. TCRdb analysed the multiplex PCR reads with MiXCR anew, one entry per CDR3 protein. The table includes approximately 540,000 distinct CDR3 sequences, 35% to 45% detected once. Enrolled hyperthyroidism patients had a new diagnosis, a duration under 2 months, and an age of 18 to 65. Clinical symptoms and serum thyroxine were used for diagnosis; TRAb, thyroid ultrasound and orbital computed tomography were also relied on.

J is TRBJ2-2 and V is TRBV25-1; 11 positions agree with TRBD2. The TCR originated in an adult man with Graves' hyperthyroidism. The sequencing sample was made of peripheral blood or thyroid tissue (not recorded which). CDR3 sequence reads: CASSARFIAGGSTGELFF. The CDR3 DNA reads as TGTGCCAGCAGTGCTAGATTCATAGCGGGAGGGAGCACCGGGGAGCTGTTTTTT.